Listed here are 10 T cell receptor beta chains from one sample, sequenced in a study of breast tumors, draining lymph nodes, adjacent tissues. TCRdb used MiXCR to reprocess the multiplex PCR reads, holding one entry per CDR3 protein. The sample lists under 350,000 distinct CDR3 sequences; around 31% were seen once. The lymph nodes were axillary draining lymph nodes from breast cancer patients. Sequencing used axillary lymph node tissue. The receptors were gathered from a female donor with breast cancer. Some clones in this sample may be carry-over from other donors' samples.

Concerning this clonotype: With a much larger clone just one base away, this may be a read error. The chain is built from TRBV11-3 and TRBJ1-2; D is unresolved. There are 14 residues in the CDR3. From germline, CDR1 is SGHNT and CDR2 YENEEA. V was cut by 4 bases and J by 0 bases, with 9 bases left in between. CDR3 sequence reads: CASSSGQTNYGYTF. The DNA of the CDR3 is TGTGCCAGCAGCTCAGGCCAGACTAACTATGGCTACACCTTC.

The rearrangement links TRBV28 to TRBJ2-3, with TRBD2 identical over 7 bases. V was clipped by 8 bases and J by 5 bases; unmatched bases: 7. CDR1 MDHEN and CDR2 SYDVKM come from the germline V gene. CDR3 length: 13 amino acids. In nucleotides, the CDR3 is TGTGCCAGCCAGCGGGATCTTGGAGATACGCAGTATTTT. Translated: CASQRDLGDTQYF. Supplemented by reference TRBV28 and TRBJ2-3, the full variable domain reads DVKVTQSSRYLVKRTGEKVFLECVQDMDHENMFWYRQDPGLGLRLIYFSYDVKMKEKGDIPEGYSVSREKKERFSLILESASTNQTSMYLCASQRDLGDTQYFGPGTRLTVL.

This clonotype was counted at least ten times. The V gene is TRBV24-1, the J gene TRBJ2-5, with D hard to call. Deletions cut 2 bases from V and 0 bases from J, with 9 bases between. The CDR3 is 15 residues long. Germline CDR1 and CDR2: KGHDR and SFDVKD. The CDR3: CATSDSVGYQETQYF. In DNA, the CDR3 is TGTGCCACCAGTGATTCCGTCGGGTACCAAGAGACCCAGTACTTC.

Comment on this clonotype: Given a much more abundant clone one base away, this may be a read error. V is TRBV12-3 or TRBV12-4 and J is TRBJ1-3; the D gene is possibly TRBD1 (5 bases). The CDR3 sequence is 14 residues long. CDR3 DNA sequence: TGTGCCGGGGCCGGGACGGCCTCTGGAAACACCATGTATTTT. This gives the protein CAGAGTASGNTMYF.

Worth noting for this clonotype: Because the CDR3 is missing its conserved closing phenylalanine or tryptophan, this is likely a read error. The DNA is left out, because the CDR3 cannot be placed on it with certainty; the CDR3 is given as TCRdb lists it. V and J are TRBV12-3 or TRBV12-4 and TRBJ2-2; TRBD1 is the table's D call and was not checked against the DNA. Counting both end residues, the CDR3 totals 13 amino acids. CDR3 amino acids: CASSLALGDRGFA.

This rearrangement joins TRBV9 to TRBJ2-6, with D unclear. The CDR3 consists of 14 residues. Trimming stripped 0 bases from V and 4 bases from J, with 5 bases between. Germline CDR1 reads SGDLS; CDR2 reads YYNGEE. The CDR3 region has the DNA TGTGCCAGCAGCGTAGCAGCGGGGGCCAACGTCCTGACTTTC. Translating it yields CASSVAAGANVLTF.

With regard to this clonotype: Given a much more abundant clone one base away, this may be a read error. This sequence joins TRBV5-4 and TRBJ1-2, with TRBD1 as a possible D gene (5 bases). CDR3 length: 14 amino acids. The germline gives CDR1 SGHNT, CDR2 YYREEE (reference sequence). DNA of the CDR3: TGTGCCAGCCCCGGGGGGGGTCCGGGATATGGCTGCACCTTC. Its protein is CASPGGGPGYGCTF.

A single count supports this clonotype. The junction and the germline gene differ at one end; a read error may be behind it. The J gene is TRBJ2-6, the V gene TRBV27, with 7 bases lining up with TRBD2. The CDR3 consists of 17 residues. Per the germline V gene, CDR1 is MNHEY and CDR2 is SMNVEV (reference sequence). The CDR3 reads CASSLLGGVTGADVLTF. CDR3 sequence (DNA): TGTGCCAGCAGTTTATTGGGGGGGGTAACTGGGGCCGACGTCCTGACTTTC.

This clonotype occurred many times. V usage is TRBV10-3 and J usage is TRBJ2-5; TRBD2 agrees at 8 bases. V was clipped by 4 bases and J by 5 bases; unmatched bases: 6. In germline, CDR1 is ENHRY, CDR2 SYGVKD. This CDR3 has 14 residues. CDR3 DNA: TGTGCCATCAGTGTGCAGCGGGAGATGGAGACCCAGTACTTC. It specifies CAISVQREMETQYF.

The rearrangement joins TRBV27 to TRBJ2-7; D gene ambiguous. The ends were cut back, 0 bases at V and 1 base at J, with 10 bases in the middle. CDR1 is MNHEY and CDR2 is SMNVEV in the germline V gene (reference sequence). This CDR3 is built from 15 residues. CDR3 DNA sequence: TGTGCCAGCAGTTTATCGGTAGGGCATTCCTACGAGCAGTACTTC. Translation: CASSLSVGHSYEQYF.